This T cell receptor beta chain comes out of a study of CD4 and CD8 cells across lung adenocarcinoma regions. Localized lung adenocarcinoma, a non-small cell lung cancer, affected the donors. The ends lost 6 bases at V and 3 bases at J; junction bases unmatched: 20. CDR3 size: 19 residues. Germline CDR1 reads MNHNS; CDR2 reads SASEGT. A few counts support this clonotype. In TCRdb, the PCR reads were re-called with MiXCR into one record per CDR3 protein. The sample lists 4,900 or so distinct CDR3 sequences, approximately 63% occurring once. The specimen sequenced was CD4+ T cells from the center of a lung tumor. V gene TRBV6-1 combines with J gene TRBJ1-1; the match to TRBD1 covers 9 bases. This TCR was recovered from a male donor with lung adenocarcinoma. The CD4 and CD8 labels of this study may be unreliable. This CDR3 reads CASRRDRGQGIEADTEAFF. The CDR3 region has the DNA TGTGCCAGCAGAAGAGACCGTGGACAGGGGATCGAGGCAGACACTGAAGCTTTCTTT.